The source of this TCR beta chain is a study of Graves' ophthalmopathy and Graves' hyperthyroidism (dated by TCRdb to about 2018). Study-wide context: Hyperthyroidism was defined as stable when no progression to ophthalmopathy occurred within 18 months of follow-up. The study used signatures of the TCR beta repertoire to tell Graves' ophthalmopathy apart from Graves' hyperthyroidism and to predict which patients would progress to ophthalmopathy. In total, 135 blood samples were TCR-sequenced: 40 to 45 ophthalmopathy, roughly 77 hyperthyroidism and some 17 hyperthyroidism-to-ophthalmopathy patients. To explore V-J signatures that separate ophthalmopathy from hyperthyroidism, a discovery set of more than 95 patients was enrolled, consisting of about 45 with ophthalmopathy and some 59 with stable hyperthyroidism. For independent validation, a separate cohort was made up of 18 hyperthyroidism patients plus 17 patients who later progressed from hyperthyroidism to ophthalmopathy. In roughly 6 hyperthyroidism patients, the T-cell repertoires found in thyroid tissue were compared with those found in blood. Following sample collection, hyperthyroidism patients were given methimazole at a starting dose of 30 mg daily, and ophthalmopathy patients were given high-dose intravenous methylprednisolone. Beyond this particular receptor, the publication reports: In cross-validation, the 13-signature model distinguished ophthalmopathy from stable hyperthyroidism with around 90% sensitivity and around 81% specificity, while in the test set the corresponding values were roughly 80% and 75%. Most expanded thyroid clonotypes with a frequency above 0.001 also appeared in blood, which suggests that blood repertoires may reflect the immune response in the thyroid. Sample size was not predetermined statistically, and investigators were not blinded to group allocation. In validation, the model predicted ophthalmopathy progression with 70.59% sensitivity and roughly 72% specificity; approximately 12 predicted patients were CT-confirmed with GO in a median of approximately six months.

Hyperthyroidism patients were newly diagnosed, with disease duration under 2 months, and aged 18 to 65 years. Patients with other autoimmune diseases, uncontrolled infections, pregnancy or lactation were excluded. Clinical symptoms, serum thyroxine, TRAb, thyroid ultrasound and orbital computed tomography formed the basis of the diagnosis. Total RNA was extracted using Trizol reagent, and RNA quality was checked on an Agilent 2100 Bioanalyzer. Worth noting for this clonotype: Its antigen specificity is not known. Base quality data are lacking; no much larger clone is found one base away.

For repertoire sequencing, TCR beta CDR3 regions were amplified from RNA transcripts. The first round of RT-PCR was done with HTBI primers and the Qiagen OneStep RT-PCR kit, and was followed by a second round of multiplex PCR, then size selection and purification. Libraries were sequenced on an Illumina HiSeq2000 using paired-end 100 bp reads. As for how the authors treated the data: Reads were processed with SOAPnuke, discarding reads with adapters, uncalled bases, mean Phred below 15, or no exact constant-primer or identifier match. High-quality paired reads were merged with COPE v1.2.5. Clonotypes were defined as unique nucleotide sequences and were aligned to IMGT TRB V, D and J references using MiTCR v1.1. Analysis was restricted to V-J combinations with a frequency above 0.0001, which covered roughly 99% of repertoires. For each V-J combination, a TCR clonal expansion and chaos score was defined as the ratio of F50 clonal expansion to chaos observed in the TCRdist matrix. Welch's t-statistics and random forest were used to reduce the features to about twelve V-J combinations, which were then used as input to a naive Bayes classifier. Thyroid-blood repertoire similarity was quantified with the Morisita-Horn index. The raw public reads went through TCRdb reprocessing: fastp at Q25, MiXCR clone calling, in-frame beta chains kept. Rows with one shared CDR3 protein collapse into an entry with the most common genes and DNA. TCRdb's processing, not the authors', yielded these V and J calls. The sample has roughly 1.1 million distinct CDR3 sequences on record, about 40% of them singletons. Around 10% of the sample lies in the top ten.

From cysteine to phenylalanine, the CDR3 is 14 amino acids long. The entry retains the CDR3 DNA only, 42 bases that are in frame from base 1. V is pruned by 6 bases and J by 3 bases, leaving 6 bases of the junction without a gene match. For CDR1 and CDR2, the germline V gene lists ENHRY and SYGVKD. This sequence uses TRBV10-3 and TRBJ2-3, and TRBD2 aligns with 7 junction nucleotides. Sample: peripheral blood or thyroid tissue (not recorded which). This TCR derives from an adult man with Graves' hyperthyroidism. The CDR3 is CAIRAPSGTDTQYF. At the DNA level, the sequence is TGTGCCATCAGGGCTCCTAGCGGTACAGATACGCAGTATTTT.